This T cell receptor (beta chain) was identified in a study of T-cell reconstitution after alpha-beta-depleted transplantation in children (dated by TCRdb to the mid-2010s). A note on the overall study: The study quantitatively tracked T-cell immune reconstitution after TCRalphabeta/CD19-depleted allogeneic hematopoietic cell transplantation in children using TCR repertoire profiling.

To note about this clonotype: The antigen it binds to is not known. Base qualities were left out, and no much larger clone turns up one base away.

On the study overall, not on this receptor specifically: Over subsequent months, a decline in hyperexpanded clone frequencies was noted, and after one year, T-cell counts and TCRbeta diversity were mostly ascribed to newly produced T cells. In some patients, the high TCRbeta diversity seen at day 60 was put down to recipient T cells and intrathymic progenitors that had survived conditioning. About two months after transplant, the apparently early recovery of alphabetaT-cell counts reportedly depended on just several hundred clones that had expanded rapidly and came from non-depleted graft cells.

Receptors were amplified or captured by PCR. The sample was run on an Illumina HiSeq 2500. To normalize quantification of the TCRbeta repertoire, the TCR libraries were built with molecular barcoding that relied on unique molecular identifiers. TCRdb trimmed the raw reads at Q25, called clones with MiXCR and kept productive beta chains. When rows share a CDR3 protein, they turn into one entry using the most common DNA and genes. The table for this sample lists hundreds of thousands of distinct CDR3 sequences; approximately 10% of them were counted only once. Roughly 2.1% of the sample lies in the top ten. The treatment or condition label, read with the paper, signifies: allogeneic hematopoietic cell transplantation with graft depleted of TCRalphabeta T cells and CD19 B cells. The transplant recipients were children given TCRalphabeta/CD19-depleted allogeneic hematopoietic cell grafts. Material: PBMCs, obtained before TCRalphabeta/CD19-depleted stem cell transplant. The source is a child aged 2-15 years with inherited bone marrow failure, due to receive a stem cell transplant.

The CDR3 amino acid sequence is: CASRADRHGYTF. The DNA sequence is given as TGTGCCAGCAGGGCTGACAGGCATGGCTACACCTTC. The chain joins TRBV12-3 or TRBV12-4 to TRBJ1-2; the D gene is perhaps TRBD1, from 6 matching bases. The CDR3 runs 12 residues from the cysteine to the phenylalanine. CDR3 DNA is the only sequence kept; it has 36 bases, read in frame from the first base. V was cut back by 6 bases and J by 6 bases, leaving a gap of 11 bases between them.